This T cell receptor (beta chain) is from a study of blood T cell repertoires in COVID-19. This clone was recorded once. Assay used: immunoSEQ multiplex PCR; TCRdb lists only in-frame clones, some missing. This sample has tens of thousands of clones, with 84% found just once. V trimming: 8 bases; J trimming: 2 bases; junction bases outside the gene matches: 4. This CDR3 is 14 amino acids long. Germline V gene lookup returns CDR1 MNHEY and CDR2 SMNVEV (reference sequence). The chain is built from TRBV27 and TRBJ2-2; 8 bases are shared with TRBD2. This TCR came from a man between 45 and 60 years old with acute or convalescent COVID-19. Specimen: peripheral blood. The CDR3 DNA reads as TGTGCCAGCCACCGGGGGGGCAACACCGGGGAGCTGTTTTTT. Translated, it gives CASHRGGNTGELFF.